This note documents a single T cell receptor beta chain sequence. Trimming pared 2 bases from V and 2 bases from J, leaving 13 bases between. This CDR3 spans 15 amino acids. Germline V gene sequence: CDR1 SGHVS, CDR2 FNYEAQ. The data stem from a study of blood T cell repertoires in COVID-19. Across the study: Samples of COVID-19 (acute and convalescent) were obtained from the United States, Italy and Spain.

Profiled with immunoSEQ multiplex PCR; TCRdb holds only in-frame clones, not every one. There are about 370,000 clones in the sample; around 89% occur only once, and 3% lies in the top ten. The sample was peripheral blood. The chain combines TRBV7-6 with TRBJ2-7; D may be TRBD1 (6 bases). This clonotype was obtained from a woman under 40 with COVID-19, enrolled during active disease. CDR3 loop: CASSLLPGATYEQYV. DNA for the CDR3: TGTGCCAGCAGCTTACTCCCAGGGGCCACCTACGAGCAGTACGTC.